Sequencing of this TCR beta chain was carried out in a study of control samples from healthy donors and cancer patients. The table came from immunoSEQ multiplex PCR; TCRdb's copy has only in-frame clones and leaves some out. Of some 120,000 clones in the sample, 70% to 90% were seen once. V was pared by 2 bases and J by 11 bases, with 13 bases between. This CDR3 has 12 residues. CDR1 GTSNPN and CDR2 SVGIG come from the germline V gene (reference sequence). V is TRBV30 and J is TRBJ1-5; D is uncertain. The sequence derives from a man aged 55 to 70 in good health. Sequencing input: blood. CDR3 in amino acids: CAWSMGQQAQHF. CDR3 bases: TGTGCCTGGAGTATGGGCCAGCAGGCCCAGCATTTT.